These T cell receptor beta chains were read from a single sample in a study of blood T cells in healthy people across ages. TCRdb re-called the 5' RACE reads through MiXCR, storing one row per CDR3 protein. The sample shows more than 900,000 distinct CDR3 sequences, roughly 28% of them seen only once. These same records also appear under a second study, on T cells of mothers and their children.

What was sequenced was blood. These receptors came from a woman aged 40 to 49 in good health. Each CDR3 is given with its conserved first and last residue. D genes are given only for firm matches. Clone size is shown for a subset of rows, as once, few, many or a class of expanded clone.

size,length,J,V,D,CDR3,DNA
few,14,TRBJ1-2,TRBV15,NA,CATSGGRNNYGYTF,TGTGCCACCAGCGGGGGCAGGAATAACTATGGCTACACCTTC
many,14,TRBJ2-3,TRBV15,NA,CATSRDTPPDTQYF,TGTGCCACCAGCAGAGACACTCCACCAGATACGCAGTATTTT
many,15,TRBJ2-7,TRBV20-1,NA,CSAGVIQGVLYEQYF,TGCAGTGCTGGCGTAATACAGGGAGTTTTATACGAGCAGTACTTC
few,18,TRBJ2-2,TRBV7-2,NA,CASSLRSMAGAVTGELFF,TGTGCCAGCAGCTTACGTTCAATGGCAGGGGCCGTGACCGGGGAGCTGTTTTTT
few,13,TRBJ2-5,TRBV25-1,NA,CAAALRGGETQYF,TGTGCCGCAGCCCTGCGGGGAGGAGAGACCCAGTACTTC
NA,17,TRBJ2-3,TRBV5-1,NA,CASSLGVAGASTDTQYF,TGCGCCAGCAGCTTGGGGGTCGCGGGGGCTAGCACAGATACGCAGTATTTT
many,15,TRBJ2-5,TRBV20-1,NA,CSARGTGGTRETQYF,TGCAGTGCTAGAGGAACCGGGGGGACAAGGGAGACCCAGTACTTC
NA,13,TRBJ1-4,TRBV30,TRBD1,CAWSSGQGEKLFF,TGTGCCTGGAGTTCCGGACAGGGAGAAAAACTGTTTTTT
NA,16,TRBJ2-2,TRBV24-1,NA,CATSDWAFSNTGELFF,TGTGCCACCAGTGATTGGGCTTTCTCGAACACCGGGGAGCTGTTTTTT
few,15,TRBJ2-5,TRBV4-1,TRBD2,CASSLGLAGPGTQYF,TGCGCCAGCAGCTTGGGACTAGCGGGGCCGGGGACCCAGTACTTC
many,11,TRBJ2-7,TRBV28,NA,CASRSSYEQYF,TGTGCCAGTAGGTCAAGCTACGAGCAGTACTTC
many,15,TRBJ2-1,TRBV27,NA,CASSMTVISYNEQFF,TGTGCCAGTAGCATGACAGTTATCTCCTACAATGAGCAGTTCTTC
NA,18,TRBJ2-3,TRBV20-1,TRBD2,CSARATSGRALGTDTQYF,TGCAGTGCTAGGGCTACTAGCGGGAGGGCCCTCGGCACAGATACGCAGTATTTT
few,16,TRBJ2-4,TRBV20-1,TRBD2,CSAPGLAGGHENIQYF,TGCAGTGCCCCCGGTCTAGCGGGGGGGCACGAAAACATTCAGTACTTC
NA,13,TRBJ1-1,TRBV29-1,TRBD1,CSAAQGRNTEAFF,TGCAGCGCTGCACAGGGGAGGAACACTGAAGCTTTCTTT
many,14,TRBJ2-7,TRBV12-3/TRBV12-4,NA,CASSRRVYSYEQYF,TGTGCCAGCAGCCGTAGGGTTTATTCCTACGAGCAGTACTTC
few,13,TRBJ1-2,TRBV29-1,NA,CSVLPGYDYGYTF,TGCAGCGTTTTGCCAGGATATGACTATGGCTACACCTTC
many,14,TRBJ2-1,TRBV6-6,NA,CASSRTASYNEQFF,TGTGCCAGCAGTAGGACAGCCTCCTACAATGAGCAGTTCTTC
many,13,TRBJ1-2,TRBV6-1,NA,CASIYSGSYGYTF,TGTGCCAGCATTTATTCCGGGAGCTATGGCTACACCTTC
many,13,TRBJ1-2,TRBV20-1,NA,CSARADSNYGYTF,TGCAGTGCTAGGGCTGATTCGAACTATGGCTACACCTTC
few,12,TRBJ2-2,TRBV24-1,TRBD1,CASNRGSGELFF,TGTGCCTCTAACAGGGGGTCCGGGGAGCTGTTTTTT
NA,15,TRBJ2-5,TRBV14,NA,CASSQGTVSQETQYF,TGTGCCAGCAGCCAAGGGACGGTGAGCCAAGAGACCCAGTACTTC
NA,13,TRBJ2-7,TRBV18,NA,CASSPAQIYEQYF,TGTGCCAGCTCACCAGCACAGATCTACGAGCAGTACTTC
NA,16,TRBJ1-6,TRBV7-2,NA,CASNLNGGGSGSPLHF,TGTGCCAGCAACTTAAATGGGGGCGGGAGCGGTTCACCCCTCCACTTT
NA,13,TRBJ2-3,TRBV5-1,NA,CASSWTSTDTQYF,TGCGCCAGCAGCTGGACTAGCACAGATACGCAGTATTTT
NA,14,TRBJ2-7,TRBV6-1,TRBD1,CASSPGQGAFEQYF,TGTGCCAGCAGTCCCGGACAGGGGGCTTTCGAGCAGTACTTC
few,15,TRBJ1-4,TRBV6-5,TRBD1,CASSTSTGAGEKLFF,TGTGCCAGCAGTACATCGACAGGGGCCGGAGAAAAACTGTTTTTT
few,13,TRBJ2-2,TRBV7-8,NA,CASSLDLTGELFF,TGTGCCAGCAGCTTAGACCTCACCGGGGAGCTGTTTTTT
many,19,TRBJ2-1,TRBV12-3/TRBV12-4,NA,CASSGARLTSLRGYNEQFF,TGTGCCAGCAGTGGGGCGAGGTTGACATCTCTTCGGGGCTACAATGAGCAGTTCTTC
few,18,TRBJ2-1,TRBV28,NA,CASSLKGLGGRSYNEQFF,TGTGCCAGCAGTTTGAAGGGCCTCGGGGGGCGTTCCTACAATGAGCAGTTCTTC
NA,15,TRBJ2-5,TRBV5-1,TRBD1,CASRPGTGGTETQYF,TGCGCCAGCAGGCCCGGGACAGGAGGTACAGAGACCCAGTACTTC
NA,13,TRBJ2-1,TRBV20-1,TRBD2,CSGGEGTSVEQFF,TGCAGTGGGGGGGAGGGGACTAGCGTCGAGCAGTTCTTC
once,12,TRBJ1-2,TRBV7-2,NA,CASSLYRYGYTF,TGTGCCAGCAGCTTATACAGATATGGCTACACCTTC
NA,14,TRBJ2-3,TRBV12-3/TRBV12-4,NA,CASRRRGFSDAQYF,TGTGCCAGCAGGCGCCGAGGGTTTTCAGATGCGCAGTATTTT
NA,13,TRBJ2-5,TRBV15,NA,CATSRDSGQTQYF,TGTGCCACCAGCAGAGATAGCGGCCAGACCCAGTACTTC
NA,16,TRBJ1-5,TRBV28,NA,CASSLTGALRGQPQHF,TGTGCCAGCAGCTTAACGGGGGCCCTTCGAGGTCAGCCCCAGCATTTT
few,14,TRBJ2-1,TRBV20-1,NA,CSARGAPHNNEQFF,TGCAGTGCTAGAGGGGCGCCACACAACAATGAGCAGTTCTTC
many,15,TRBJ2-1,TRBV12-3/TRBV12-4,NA,CASSLLSQGVGEQFF,TGTGCCAGCAGTTTATTGTCCCAGGGTGTGGGAGAGCAGTTCTTC
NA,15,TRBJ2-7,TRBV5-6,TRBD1,CARSPWTGSDYEQYF,TGTGCCCGCAGCCCCTGGACAGGGTCAGACTACGAGCAGTACTTC
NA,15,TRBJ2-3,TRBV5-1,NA,CASSWTGRSTDTQYF,TGCGCCAGCAGTTGGACGGGACGGAGCACAGATACGCAGTATTTT
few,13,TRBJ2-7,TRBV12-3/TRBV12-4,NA,CASSSGWGYEQYF,TGTGCCAGCAGTTCCGGGTGGGGCTACGAGCAGTACTTC
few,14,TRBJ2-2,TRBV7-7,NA,CASSTTENTGELFF,TGTGCTAGCAGCACAACAGAGAACACCGGGGAGCTGTTTTTT
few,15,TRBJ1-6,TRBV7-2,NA,CASSADRSSNSPLHF,TGTGCCAGCAGCGCCGACAGGTCTTCGAATTCACCCCTCCACTTT